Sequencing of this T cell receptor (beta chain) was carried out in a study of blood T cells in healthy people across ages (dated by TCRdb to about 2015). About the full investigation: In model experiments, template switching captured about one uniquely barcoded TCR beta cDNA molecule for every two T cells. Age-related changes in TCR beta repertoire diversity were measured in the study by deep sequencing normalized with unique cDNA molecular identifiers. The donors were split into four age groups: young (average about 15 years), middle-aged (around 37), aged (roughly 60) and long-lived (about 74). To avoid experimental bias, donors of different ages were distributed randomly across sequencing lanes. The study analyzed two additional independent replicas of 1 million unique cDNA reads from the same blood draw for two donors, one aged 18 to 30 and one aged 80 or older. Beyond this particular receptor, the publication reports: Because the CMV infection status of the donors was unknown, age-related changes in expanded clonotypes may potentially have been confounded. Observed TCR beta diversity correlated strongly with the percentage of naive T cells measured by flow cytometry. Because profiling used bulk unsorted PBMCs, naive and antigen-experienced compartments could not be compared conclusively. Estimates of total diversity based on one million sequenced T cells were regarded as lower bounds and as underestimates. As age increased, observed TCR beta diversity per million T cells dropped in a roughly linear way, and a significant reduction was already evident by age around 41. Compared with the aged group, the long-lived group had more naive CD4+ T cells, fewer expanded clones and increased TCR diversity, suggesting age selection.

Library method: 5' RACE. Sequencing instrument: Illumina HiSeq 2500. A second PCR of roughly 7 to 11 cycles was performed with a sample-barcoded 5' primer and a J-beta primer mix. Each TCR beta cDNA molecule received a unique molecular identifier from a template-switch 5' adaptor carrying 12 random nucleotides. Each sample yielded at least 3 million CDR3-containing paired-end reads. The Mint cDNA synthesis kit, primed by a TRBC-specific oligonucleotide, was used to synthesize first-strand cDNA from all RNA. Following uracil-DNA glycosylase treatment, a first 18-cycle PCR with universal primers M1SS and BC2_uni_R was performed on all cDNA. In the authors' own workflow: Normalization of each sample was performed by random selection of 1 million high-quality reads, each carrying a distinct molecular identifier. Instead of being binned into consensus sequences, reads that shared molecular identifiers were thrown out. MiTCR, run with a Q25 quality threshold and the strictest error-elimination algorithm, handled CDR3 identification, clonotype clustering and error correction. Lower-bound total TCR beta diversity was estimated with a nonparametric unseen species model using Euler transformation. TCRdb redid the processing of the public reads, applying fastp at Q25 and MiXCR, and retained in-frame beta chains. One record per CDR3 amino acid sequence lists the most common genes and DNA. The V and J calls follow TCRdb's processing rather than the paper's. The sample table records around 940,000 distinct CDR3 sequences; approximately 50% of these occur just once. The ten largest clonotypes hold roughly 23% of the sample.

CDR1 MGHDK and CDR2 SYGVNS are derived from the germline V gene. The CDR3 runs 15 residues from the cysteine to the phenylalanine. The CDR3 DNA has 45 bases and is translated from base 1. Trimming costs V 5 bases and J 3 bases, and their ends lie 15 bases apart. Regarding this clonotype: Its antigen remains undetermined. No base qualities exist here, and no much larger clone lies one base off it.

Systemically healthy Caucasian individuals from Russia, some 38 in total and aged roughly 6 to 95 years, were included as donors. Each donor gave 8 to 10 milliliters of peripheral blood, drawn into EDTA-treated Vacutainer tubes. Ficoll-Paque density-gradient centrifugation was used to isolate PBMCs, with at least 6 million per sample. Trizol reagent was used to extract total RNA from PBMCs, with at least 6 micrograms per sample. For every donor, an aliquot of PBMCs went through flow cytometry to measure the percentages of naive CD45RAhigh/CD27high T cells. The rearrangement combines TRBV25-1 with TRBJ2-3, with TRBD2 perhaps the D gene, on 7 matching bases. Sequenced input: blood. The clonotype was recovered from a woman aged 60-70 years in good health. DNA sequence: TGTGCCAGCAGTTGGGGGGGCCCCAAAACAGATACGCAGTATTTT. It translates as CASSWGGPKTDTQYF.